These 7 T cell receptor beta chains were all obtained from the same sample, sequenced in a study of cytomegalovirus exposure and HLA in healthy donors. PCR amplification relied on 60 Vbeta primers (plus 13 Jbeta primers). Sequencing was performed with immunoSEQ multiplex PCR; in TCRdb, only in-frame clones are kept and a portion is missing. The sample holds about 150,000 clones, less than 85% seen once. Sequencing was done on a sample of PBMCs. The receptors stem from a man aged 45 to 65 in good health and CMV-seropositive.

The V gene is TRBV7-9, the J gene TRBJ2-5, with 9 positions matching TRBD1. CDR3 length equals 14 residues. Trimming at V came to 5 bases and at J to 4 bases, leaving 5 bases not matched to a gene. Germline V CDR1 and CDR2: SEHNR, FQNEAQ (reference sequence). DNA of the CDR3: TGTGCCAGCAGCGCTGGACAGGGGAGAGAGACCCAGTACTTC. Translated, it gives CASSAGQGRETQYF. The variable domain in full, completed from reference TRBV7-9 and TRBJ2-5, reads DTGVSQNPRHKITKRGQNVTFRCDPISEHNRLYWYRQTLGQGPEFLTYFQNEAQLEKSRLLSDRFSAERPKGSFSTLEIQRTEQGDSAMYLCASSAGQGRETQYFGPGTRLLVL.

The chain uses TRBV5-4 and TRBJ2-7, with 9 nucleotides matching TRBD2. The ends lost 7 bases at V and 4 bases at J; junction bases unmatched: 9. The CDR3 runs 14 residues. The germline CDR1 and CDR2 sequences are SGHNT and YYREEE (reference sequence). The CDR3 nucleotides are TGTGCCAGCTCCGCGGCTAGCGGGACATACGAGCAGTACTTC. Translation gives CASSAASGTYEQYF.

The V call is TRBV28, the J call TRBJ2-1, with 8 bases matching TRBD2. The CDR3 runs 16 residues. V lost 5 bases and J lost 4; bases outside the gene matches: 10. Per germline, CDR1 MDHEN and CDR2 SYDVKM. In DNA form, the CDR3 reads TGTGCCAGCAGTACAAAGCGGGAGTCGGGGTACAATGAGCAGTTCTTC. This translates into CASSTKRESGYNEQFF.

This rearrangement joins TRBV28 to TRBJ2-2; 7 bases agree with TRBD1. Unmatched junction bases numbered 6, after V lost 2 bases and J lost 3 bases. From germline, CDR1 is MDHEN and CDR2 SYDVKM. This CDR3 has 16 residues. CDR3 loop: CASSLLTGVDTGELFF. The CDR3 bases are TGTGCCAGCAGTTTACTTACAGGGGTTGACACCGGGGAGCTGTTTTTT.

J is TRBJ1-5 and V is TRBV9; maybe TRBD1 (5 bases). The CDR3 consists of 13 residues. With 0 bases removed from V and 8 bases from J, the gap between germline ends came to 9 bases. The germline V gene has CDR1 SGDLS and CDR2 YYNGEE. Written as DNA, the CDR3 is TGTGCCAGCAGCGTAGATACAGGAGAGCCCCAGCATTTT. Translation: CASSVDTGEPQHF. The variable domain in full, completed from reference TRBV9 and TRBJ1-5, reads DSGVTQTPKHLITATGQRVTLRCSPRSGDLSVYWYQQSLDQGLQFLIQYYNGEERAKGNILERFSAQQFPDLHSELNLSSLELGDSALYFCASSVDTGEPQHFGDGTRLSIL.

This sequence joins TRBV6-6 and TRBJ2-1, with 7 nucleotides matching TRBD1. The CDR3 is 13 residues long. The germline V gene encodes CDR1 MNHNY and CDR2 SVGAGI (reference sequence). Germline trimming cut 0 bases from V and 7 bases from J; bases unmatched to any gene: 0. Written as DNA, the CDR3 is TGTGCCAGCAGTTACTCGGACAGGAATGAGCAGTTCTTC. Translating gives CASSYSDRNEQFF.

This clone was counted once. The chain couples TRBV10-3 to TRBJ1-1, with a possible D match to TRBD1 (5 bases). Trimming cost V 0 bases and J 7 bases, with 15 bases left between them. The CDR3 is 15 amino acids. Germline V gene data show CDR1 as ENHRY and CDR2 as SYGVKD. This chain's CDR3 is CAISESEGREGEAFF. CDR3 coding DNA: TGTGCCATCAGTGAGTCAGAGGGGAGGGAGGGTGAAGCTTTCTTT.